One T cell receptor (beta chain) is described in this entry. The antigen is undetermined. This specimen belongs to a study of blood T cells in healthy people across ages. Overall study results and limits: PBMC samples, being unsorted, prevented any conclusive comparison of naive and antigen-experienced cells.

With a J-beta primer mix and a sample-barcoded 5' primer, a second PCR ran about 7 to 11 cycles. TCRdb analysed the 5' RACE reads with MiXCR anew, one entry per CDR3 protein. The profile covers 700,000 to 850,000 distinct CDR3 sequences, with approximately 55% appearing a single time and roughly two fifths taken by the ten largest. Unmatched junction bases numbered 8, after V lost 4 bases and J lost 0 bases. Germline V CDR1 and CDR2: SGHAT, FQDESV (reference sequence). The CDR3 extends over 18 amino acids. This TCR derives from a man aged 80 or over in good health. The sequenced sample consisted of blood. V is TRBV11-1 and J is TRBJ2-6, with TRBD1 matching over 8 bases. The CDR3 DNA reads as TGTGCCAGCAGCTCGACCGGACAGGGCCTCTCTGGGGCCAACGTCCTGACTTTC. Its translation: CASSSTGQGLSGANVLTF. Complete variable domain (other parts from reference TRBV11-1 and TRBJ2-6): EAEVAQSPRYKITEKSQAVAFWCDPISGHATLYWYRQILGQGPELLVQFQDESVVDDSQLPKDRFSAERLKGVDSTLKIQPAELGDSAMYLCASSSTGQGLSGANVLTFGAGSRLTVL.